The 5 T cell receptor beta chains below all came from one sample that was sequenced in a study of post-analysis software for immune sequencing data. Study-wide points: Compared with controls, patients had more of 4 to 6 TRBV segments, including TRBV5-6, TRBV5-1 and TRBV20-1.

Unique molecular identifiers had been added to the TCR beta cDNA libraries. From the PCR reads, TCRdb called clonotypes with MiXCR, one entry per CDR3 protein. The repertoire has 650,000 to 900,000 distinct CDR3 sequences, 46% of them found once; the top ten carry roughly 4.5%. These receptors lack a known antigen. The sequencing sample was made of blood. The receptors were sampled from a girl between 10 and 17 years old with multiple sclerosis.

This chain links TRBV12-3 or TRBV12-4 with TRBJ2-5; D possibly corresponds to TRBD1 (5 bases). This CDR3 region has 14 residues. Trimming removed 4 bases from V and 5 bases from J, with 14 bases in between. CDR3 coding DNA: TGTGCCAGCAGTTCTAGGGGAAGAGAGGAGACCCAGTACTTC. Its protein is CASSSRGREETQYF.

The CDR3, as DNA: TGTGCCTGGAGTGGTGACTTGCCCTACGAGCAGTACTTC. Translation gives CAWSGDLPYEQYF. V gene TRBV30 combines with J gene TRBJ2-7; no firm D call. Germline values: CDR1 GTSNPN, CDR2 SVGIG (reference sequence). The CDR3 is 13 residues long. V lost 1 base and J 2 bases, leaving 9 bases between the germline ends.

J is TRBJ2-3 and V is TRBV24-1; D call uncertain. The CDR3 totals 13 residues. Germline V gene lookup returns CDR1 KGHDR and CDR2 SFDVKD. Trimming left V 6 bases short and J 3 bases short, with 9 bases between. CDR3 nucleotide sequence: TGTGCCACCAGTCCCCCAGAAACAGATACGCAGTATTTT. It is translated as CATSPPETDTQYF.

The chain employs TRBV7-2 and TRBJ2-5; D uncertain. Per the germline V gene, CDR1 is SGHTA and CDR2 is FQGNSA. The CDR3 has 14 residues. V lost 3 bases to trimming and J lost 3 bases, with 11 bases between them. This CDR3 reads CASSLDSAEETQYF. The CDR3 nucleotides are TGTGCCAGCAGCTTGGATTCCGCGGAAGAGACCCAGTACTTC.

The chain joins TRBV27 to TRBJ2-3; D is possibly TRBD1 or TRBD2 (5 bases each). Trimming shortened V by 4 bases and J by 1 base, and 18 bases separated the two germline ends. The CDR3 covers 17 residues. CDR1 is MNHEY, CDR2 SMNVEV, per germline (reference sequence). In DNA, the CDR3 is TGTGCCAGCAGTTCGCCCGGGACGGTCATCGGCACAGATACGCAGTATTTT. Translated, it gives CASSSPGTVIGTDTQYF.